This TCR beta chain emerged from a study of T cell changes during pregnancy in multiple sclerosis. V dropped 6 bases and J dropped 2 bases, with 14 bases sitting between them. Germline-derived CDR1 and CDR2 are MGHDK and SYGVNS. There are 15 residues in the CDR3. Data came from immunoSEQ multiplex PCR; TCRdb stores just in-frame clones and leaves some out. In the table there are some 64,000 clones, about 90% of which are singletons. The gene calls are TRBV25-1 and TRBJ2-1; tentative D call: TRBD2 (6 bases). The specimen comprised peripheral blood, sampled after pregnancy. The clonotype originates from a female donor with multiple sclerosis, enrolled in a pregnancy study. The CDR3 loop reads CASSALRGAYNEQFF. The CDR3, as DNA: TGTGCCAGCAGCGCACTGCGGGGCGCCTACAATGAGCAGTTCTTC.